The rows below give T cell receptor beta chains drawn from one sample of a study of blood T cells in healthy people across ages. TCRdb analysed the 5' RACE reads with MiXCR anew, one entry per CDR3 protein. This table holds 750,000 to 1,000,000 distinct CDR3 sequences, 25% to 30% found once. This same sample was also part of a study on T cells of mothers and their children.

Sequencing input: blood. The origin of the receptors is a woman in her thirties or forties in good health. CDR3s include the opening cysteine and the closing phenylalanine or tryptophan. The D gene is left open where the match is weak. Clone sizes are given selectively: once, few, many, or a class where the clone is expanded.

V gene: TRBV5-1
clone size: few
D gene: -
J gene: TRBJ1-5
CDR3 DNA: TGCGCCAGCAGCTTGACACCGATGGACGACTATCAGCCCCAGCATTTT
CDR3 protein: CASSLTPMDDYQPQHF

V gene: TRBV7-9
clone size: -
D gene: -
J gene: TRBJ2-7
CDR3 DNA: TGTACCAGCAGCTTAGATTTCGACGAGCAGTACTTC
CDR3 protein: CTSSLDFDEQYF

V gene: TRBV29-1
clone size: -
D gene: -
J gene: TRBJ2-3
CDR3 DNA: TGCAGCGTGTACAGGGGAGGTAGCACAGATACGCAGTATTTT
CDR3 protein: CSVYRGGSTDTQYF

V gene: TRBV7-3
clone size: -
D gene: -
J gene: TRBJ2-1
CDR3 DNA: TGTGCCAGCAGCCCACAGACAGACTACAATGAGCAGTTCTTC
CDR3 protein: CASSPQTDYNEQFF

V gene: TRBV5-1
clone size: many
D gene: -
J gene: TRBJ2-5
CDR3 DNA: TGCGCCAGCAGCTTTATTAGCGGTCAAGAGACCCAGTACTTC
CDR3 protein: CASSFISGQETQYF

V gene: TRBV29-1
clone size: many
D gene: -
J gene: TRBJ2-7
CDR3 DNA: TGCAGCGTTGGAGGGGAGACCTACGAGCAGTACTTC
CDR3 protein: CSVGGETYEQYF

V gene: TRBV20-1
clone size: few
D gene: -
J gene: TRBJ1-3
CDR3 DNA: TGCAGTGCTAGTGGAGGGGCAGCTGGAAACACCATATATTTT
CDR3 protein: CSASGGAAGNTIYF

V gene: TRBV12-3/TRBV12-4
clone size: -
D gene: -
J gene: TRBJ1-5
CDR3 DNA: TGTGCCAGCACCCCGCAGGGGTCGGGCAATCAGCCCCAGCATTTT
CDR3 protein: CASTPQGSGNQPQHF

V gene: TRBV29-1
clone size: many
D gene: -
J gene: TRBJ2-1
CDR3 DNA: TGCAGCGGTATGGTCAATGAGCAGTTCTTC
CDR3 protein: CSGMVNEQFF

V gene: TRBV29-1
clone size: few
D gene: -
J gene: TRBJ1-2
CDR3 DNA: TGCAGCGTTGAATCCCCAGGGGTAGGCTATGGCTACACCTTC
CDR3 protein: CSVESPGVGYGYTF

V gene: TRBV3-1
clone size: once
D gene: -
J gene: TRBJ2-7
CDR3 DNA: TGTGCCAACAGCCGCGGGCGGGGATACGAGCAGTACTTC
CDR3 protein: CANSRGRGYEQYF

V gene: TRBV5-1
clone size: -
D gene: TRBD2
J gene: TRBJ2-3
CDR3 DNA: TGCGCCAGCAGCCACTCACGGGCCCTAGCGGGGGGTCTCACAGATACGCAGTATTTT
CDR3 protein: CASSHSRALAGGLTDTQYF

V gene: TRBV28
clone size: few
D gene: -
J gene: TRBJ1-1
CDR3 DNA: TGTGCCAGCAGAAATTCGGCGGCTGAAGCTTTCTTT
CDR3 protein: CASRNSAAEAFF

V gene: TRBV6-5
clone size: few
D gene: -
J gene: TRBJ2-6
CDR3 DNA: TGTGCCAGCAGTTACGTTTGGAATTTCGGGGCAAGCTCTGGGGCCAACGTCCTGACTTTC
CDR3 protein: CASSYVWNFGASSGANVLTF

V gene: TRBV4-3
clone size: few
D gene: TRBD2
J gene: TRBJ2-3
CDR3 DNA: TGCGCCAGCAGCCAGGATTCTAGCGGGGGGGCCGGAGATACGCAGTATTTT
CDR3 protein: CASSQDSSGGAGDTQYF

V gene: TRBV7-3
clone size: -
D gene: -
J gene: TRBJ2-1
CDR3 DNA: TGTGCCAGCAGCTGCCAACTAGCCGGTTACAATGAGCAGTTCTTC
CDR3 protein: CASSCQLAGYNEQFF

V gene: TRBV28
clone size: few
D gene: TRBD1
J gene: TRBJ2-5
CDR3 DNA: TGTGCCAGCAATAGACAGGGGGCAAAGACCCAGTACTTC
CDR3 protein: CASNRQGAKTQYF

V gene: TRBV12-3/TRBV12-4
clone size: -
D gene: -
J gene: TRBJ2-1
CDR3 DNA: TGTGCCAGCAGTTTAAATTTGGGAGAGACCCAGTTCTTC
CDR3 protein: CASSLNLGETQFF

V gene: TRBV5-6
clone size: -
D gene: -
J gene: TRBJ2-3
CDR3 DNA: TGTGCCAGCAGCAACTGGGAGGGGGACTTTAGCACAGATACGCAGTATTTT
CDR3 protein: CASSNWEGDFSTDTQYF

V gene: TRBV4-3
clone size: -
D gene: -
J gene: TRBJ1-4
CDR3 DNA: TGCGCCAGCAGCCAAGCAGAGGATAATGAAAAACTGTTTTTT
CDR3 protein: CASSQAEDNEKLFF

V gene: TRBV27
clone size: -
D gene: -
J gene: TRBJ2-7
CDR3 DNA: TGTGCCAGCAGTTTCAGGGGAGGGGAAGCCTACGAGCAGTACTTC
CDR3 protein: CASSFRGGEAYEQYF

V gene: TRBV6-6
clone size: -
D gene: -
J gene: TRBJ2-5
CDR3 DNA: TGTGCCAGCAGTTACGGTCCACCTTCGGGTGGATCGACCCAGTACTTC
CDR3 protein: CASSYGPPSGGSTQYF